This record covers a single T cell receptor beta chain. The V gene lost 0 bases and the J gene lost 7 bases, with 9 bases spanning the gap. The CDR3 consists of 13 residues. Germline V gene data show CDR1 as SGHVS and CDR2 as FNYEAQ. The sample originates from a study of shared T cell receptors in the human thymus. Produced via immunoSEQ multiplex PCR; TCRdb's table is partial and in-frame only. This table has approximately 490,000 clones, 75% to 80% appearing once. This sample also belongs to another study, concerning human thymus T cells. That study adds: Among the donors, all were healthy Finnish infants having corrective surgery for congenital heart defects. Thymus tissue was removed during corrective cardiac surgery. Related studies noted strongly shared thymic repertoires across unrelated people.

Material: thymocytes. V gene TRBV7-6 combines with J gene TRBJ2-5; D possibly corresponds to TRBD2 (5 bases). This sequence was found in a boy in the first two years of life with a congenital heart defect. CDR3 DNA: TGTGCCAGCAGCTTAGCCGGGGTAGGGACCCAGTACTTC. Its translation: CASSLAGVGTQYF. Combining the CDR3 with reference TRBV7-6 and TRBJ2-5 gives the whole variable domain GAGVSQSPRYKVTKRGQDVALRCDPISGHVSLYWYRQALGQGPEFLTYFNYEAQQDKSGLPNDRFSAERPEGSISTLTIQRTEQRDSAMYRCASSLAGVGTQYFGPGTRLLVL.